This entry lists 22 T cell receptor beta chains sequenced from one sample in a study of blood T cell repertoires in COVID-19. Libraries were prepared by immunoSEQ multiplex PCR; TCRdb keeps only in-frame clonotypes and omits some of them. This sample yields over 250,000 clones, of which over 65% are seen a single time; approximately 3.2% belongs to the top ten. Sample: peripheral blood. The source of these receptors is an elderly woman with acute or convalescent COVID-19.

This sequence joins TRBV19 and TRBJ2-2; 10 positions agree with TRBD1. The CDR3 has 16 residues. The ends lost 5 bases at V and 7 bases at J; junction bases unmatched: 10. CDR1 is LNHDA, CDR2 SQIVND, per germline (reference sequence). The DNA of the CDR3 is TGTGCCAGTAGTGCAGACAGGGGGCGCAGATTCGGGGAGCTGTTTTTT. Amino acid sequence: CASSADRGRRFGELFF.

Only one count was recorded for this clone. The chain uses TRBV5-1 and TRBJ2-3; possibly TRBD1 for D (7 bases). Per germline, CDR1 SGHRS and CDR2 YFSETQ. V shed 5 bases and J shed 5 bases, with 12 bases lying between them. The CDR3 consists of 13 residues. Here the CDR3 DNA reads TGCGCCAGCAGAAGACAGGGAGGAGATACGCAGTATTTT. Its translation: CASRRQGGDTQYF. Complete variable domain (other parts from reference TRBV5-1 and TRBJ2-3): KAGVTQTPRYLIKTRGQQVTLSCSPISGHRSVSWYQQTPGQGLQFLFEYFSETQRNKGNFPGRFSGRQFSNSRSEMNVSTLELGDSALYLCASRRQGGDTQYFGPGTRLTVL.

Comments on this clone: One junction end does not reproduce the germline sequence, and a read error may be involved. The chain links TRBV9 to TRBJ2-3; TRBD2 matches 11 bases. The CDR3 covers 17 residues. Germline V lookup: CDR1 SGDLS, CDR2 YYNGEE. This chain's CDR3 is CASRVGGSGGAGDTQYF. DNA for the CDR3: TGTGCCAGCCGCGTAGGGGGTAGCGGGGGGGCGGGAGATACGCAGTATTTT.

This clone was counted only a few times. The chain joins TRBV27 to TRBJ1-2, with D possibly TRBD1 on 5 matching bases. V gave up 3 bases and J gave up 5 bases, with 13 bases separating them. Germline CDR1 reads MNHEY; CDR2 reads SMNVEV (reference sequence). This CDR3 region has 14 residues. As DNA, the CDR3 is TGTGCCAGCAGTTTTCGGAGTAGGGGTTATGGCTACACCTTC. It codes for CASSFRSRGYGYTF.

The V and J genes are TRBV18 and TRBJ1-2; 7 bases fit TRBD1. V lost 5 bases, J lost 2 bases, and 5 bases stayed unmatched. This CDR3 is built from 14 residues. The germline V gene encodes CDR1 KGHSH and CDR2 LQKENI. The CDR3 nucleotides read TGTGCCAGCTCAATGGGACAGATGAACTATGGCTACACCTTC. It yields the protein CASSMGQMNYGYTF.

This clone was counted only a few times. The genes are TRBV6-5 and TRBJ2-3; TRBD2 might be the D (5 bases). The germline V gene encodes CDR1 MNHEY and CDR2 SVGAGI. This CDR3 region has 14 residues. Trimming cost V 11 bases and J 4 bases, with 19 bases left between them. CDR3 coding DNA: TGTGCCTCCTGGCCTAGCTTGGTTGCAGATACGCAGTATTTT. It codes for CASWPSLVADTQYF.

This clone occurred a few times. The chain joins TRBV2 to TRBJ2-7, with D possibly being TRBD1 (5 bases). V shed 7 bases and J shed 4 bases, with 17 bases lying between them. This CDR3 is built from 14 residues. The germline gives CDR1 SNHLY, CDR2 FYNNEI. The CDR3 loop is CASMQGAGVYEQYF. CDR3 nucleotide sequence: TGTGCCAGCATGCAAGGGGCTGGGGTGTACGAGCAGTACTTC.

The chain has TRBV7-6 and TRBJ1-3, with D uncertain. The CDR3 spans 16 residues. V was cut by 0 bases and J by 3 bases, with 12 bases left in between. The germline V gene has CDR1 SGHVS and CDR2 FNYEAQ. The CDR3 sequence: CASSLALGVRGNTIYF. As DNA, the CDR3 is TGTGCCAGCAGCTTAGCGCTCGGGGTACGTGGAAACACCATATATTTT.

This clone was observed a few times. V and J are TRBV6-5 and TRBJ1-2; D is perhaps TRBD1 (6 bases). This CDR3 has 13 amino acids. Trimming took off 6 bases at V and 3 bases at J, with 11 bases between the two ends. CDR1 is MNHEY, CDR2 SVGAGI, per germline. CDR3 nucleotide sequence: TGTGCCAGCAGACAGGGTTTGTACTATGGCTACACCTTC. Its translation: CASRQGLYYGYTF.

This clone was observed a single time. CDR3 amino acids: CASSRDRGLYGYTF. The CDR3 nucleotides are TGTGCCAGCAGCCGAGACAGGGGGCTCTATGGCTACACCTTC. The chain uses TRBV7-9 and TRBJ1-2; 10 bases match TRBD1. CDR3 length: 14 residues. J was trimmed by 4 bases and V by 5 bases; bases with no gene match: 4. Germline-derived CDR1 and CDR2 are SEHNR and FQNEAQ (reference sequence).

The chain employs TRBV6-1 and TRBJ2-5; 7 bases fit TRBD2. Germline CDR1 is MNHNS and CDR2 is SASEGT. The CDR3 covers 18 residues. Trimming cost V 2 bases and J 2 bases; bases outside gene matches: 14. CDR3: CASSEYSLRSSGQETQYF. For the CDR3, the DNA is TGTGCCAGCAGTGAATACTCCCTCCGTTCTAGCGGACAAGAGACCCAGTACTTC.

V is TRBV6-1 and J is TRBJ2-4, with TRBD2 identical over 7 bases. This CDR3 is 17 amino acids long. V shed 3 bases, J shed 4 bases, and the junction held 12 bases outside the gene matches. The germline gives CDR1 MNHNS, CDR2 SASEGT. Here the CDR3 reads CASSDWGGSEVKNIQYF. The CDR3 coding sequence is TGTGCCAGCAGTGATTGGGGCGGGAGTGAGGTTAAAAACATTCAGTACTTC.

V gene TRBV12-3 or TRBV12-4 combines with J gene TRBJ1-2; possibly TRBD1 for D (6 bases). This CDR3 has 13 amino acids. The V and J ends lost 0 bases and 7 bases respectively, with 9 bases between them. CDR3 nucleotide sequence: TGTGCCAGCAGTTTAGCCCCAGGGGTTGGCTACACCTTC. Protein product: CASSLAPGVGYTF.

J is TRBJ2-5 and V is TRBV2, with TRBD2 matching over 11 bases. CDR3 length: 15 amino acids. Germline assignment: CDR1 SNHLY and CDR2 FYNNEI. The V gene end was trimmed by 3 bases and the J gene end by 5 bases; junction bases not matched to a gene: 5. The CDR3 loop reads CASSDRSGRGETQYF. The CDR3 coding sequence is TGTGCCAGCAGTGATCGTAGCGGGAGGGGTGAGACCCAGTACTTC.

The chain couples TRBV3-1 (or the pseudogene TRBV3-2) to TRBJ1-5; possibly TRBD1 for D (6 bases). CDR3 length equals 12 residues. Deletions cut 2 bases from V and 7 bases from J, with 6 bases between. Germline V gene sequence: CDR1 LGHDT, CDR2 YNNKEL (reference sequence). The CDR3 protein is CASSQQGQPQHF. The CDR3 DNA reads TGTGCCAGCAGCCAACAGGGGCAGCCCCAGCATTTT.

The gene calls are TRBV6-5 and TRBJ1-3; 7 bases are a match to TRBD1. The V segment lost 6 bases and the J segment 4 bases; nucleotides outside the gene matches: 6. Looked up from germline, CDR1 is MNHEY and CDR2 is SVGAGI. The CDR3 loop spans 14 amino acids. The CDR3 nucleotides read TGTGCCAGCAGAGAGGAGGGGGCGGGAAACACCATATATTTT. It is translated as CASREEGAGNTIYF.

The chain is built from TRBV7-3 and TRBJ2-3, with 7 nucleotides matching TRBD2. The V gene end was trimmed by 5 bases and the J gene end by 4 bases; junction bases not matched to a gene: 6. The CDR3 contains 14 residues. The V gene's germline CDR1 is SGHTA and CDR2 FQGTGA. CDR3 protein: CASSPRLAADTQYF. CDR3 DNA sequence: TGTGCCAGCAGCCCTCGACTAGCAGCAGATACGCAGTATTTT.

V is TRBV4-2 and J is TRBJ2-5; a possible D gene is TRBD2 (5 bases). The V gene's germline CDR1 is LGHNA and CDR2 YNFKEQ. The CDR3 consists of 13 residues. V lost 0 bases, J lost 4 bases, and 6 bases lay in between. CDR3 in amino acids: CASSQDRGETQYF. The CDR3 nucleotides are TGTGCCAGCAGCCAAGATCGGGGAGAGACCCAGTACTTC.

In its sample, this clone ranks as medium-sized. The chain links TRBV25-1 to TRBJ1-3; 7 bases align to TRBD1. CDR1 and CDR2 (germline): MGHDK, SYGVNS. Trimming at V came to 4 bases and at J to 0 bases, leaving 6 bases not matched to a gene. The CDR3 loop spans 16 amino acids. The CDR3 spells CASSGRDSNSGNTIYF. The CDR3, as DNA: TGTGCCAGCAGTGGCCGGGACAGTAACTCTGGAAACACCATATATTTT.

This clone showed up just a few times. The rearrangement links TRBV5-8 to TRBJ2-1; D might be TRBD2 (6 bases). The CDR3 loop spans 14 amino acids. Trimming left V 4 bases short and J 5 bases short, with 13 bases between. The germline gives CDR1 SGHTS, CDR2 YDEGEE. Here the CDR3 reads CASSQVGGDNEQFF. The CDR3 nucleotides read TGTGCCAGCAGCCAGGTGGGGGGAGACAATGAGCAGTTCTTC. Supplemented by reference TRBV5-8 and TRBJ2-1, the full variable domain reads EAGVTQSPTHLIKTRGQQATLRCSPISGHTSVYWYQQALGLGLQFLLWYDEGEERNRGNFPPRFSGRQFPNYSSELNVNALELEDSALYLCASSQVGGDNEQFFGPGTRLTVL.

This rearrangement joins TRBV11-2 to TRBJ1-2, with D maybe TRBD1 (5 bases). In germline, CDR1 is SGHAT, CDR2 FQNNGV. CDR3 length: 16 residues. V lost 0 bases and J 2 bases, leaving 13 bases between the germline ends. The CDR3 sequence is CASSLDRATANYGYTF. In DNA form, the CDR3 reads TGTGCCAGCAGCTTAGATCGGGCGACAGCGAACTATGGCTACACCTTC.

The rearrangement links TRBV7-8 to TRBJ2-1; unclear D gene. CDR1 and CDR2 (germline): SGHVS, FQNEAQ. The V end lost 5 bases, the J end lost 11 bases, and 16 bases lay between the germline ends. This CDR3 is 13 amino acids long. For the CDR3, the DNA is TGTGCCAGCAGCCCCCCCGTGGCCCTGCAGCAGTTCTTC. Encoded protein: CASSPPVALQQFF. Looking up the rest from reference TRBV7-8 and TRBJ2-1 gives the full variable domain: GAGVSQSPRYKVAKRGQDVALRCDPISGHVSLFWYQQALGQGPEFLTYFQNEAQLDKSGLPSDRFFAERPEGSVSTLKIQRTQQEDSAVYLCASSPPVALQQFFGPGTRLTVL.